This T cell receptor (beta chain) came from a study of blood T cell repertoires in COVID-19 (dated by TCRdb to 2019 to 2021). Study-level background: The collaborator samples originated in the United States, Italy and Spain and spanned the acute and convalescent phases of COVID-19. The material from the prospective study consisted of cDNA or gDNA derived from T cells, B-cell-depleted T cells, or PBMCs. The dataset comprised deeply sampled blood TCRbeta repertoires from subjects exposed to, actively infected with, or recovered from COVID-19. The repertoires were released in a freely available public database intended as a resource for research on the immune response to SARS-CoV-2. The samples were drawn from two sources: the first 160 participants of the ongoing ImmuneRACE study, and 950 to 1,500 subjects contributed by 6 global collaborators. Nearly every sample came with metadata listing a de-identified subject ID, COVID-19 status, age in years and sex. HLA class I and class II types, where available, came from metadata supplied by the sample provider rather than from assay-based typing.

Study-wide conclusions, independent of this receptor: The quantity of clinical and demographic metadata differed by source and by participant and was supplied without curation.

TCRbeta CDR3 regions were amplified from genomic DNA using the immunoSEQ Assay, a bias-controlled multiplex PCR. Turning to the authors' computational methods: The number of nucleated cells in each sample was estimated by amplification of reference gene primers within the assay. Sequence reads were collapsed and filtered to measure the absolute abundance of every unique TCRbeta CDR3 rearrangement. For each sample, productive Simpson clonality was calculated as the square root of Simpson's diversity index over productive rearrangements. TCRdb re-hosts the immuneACCESS table, in-frame sequences only. Its copies lack some clones; in the studies checked, an unresolved V gene accounts for under half of them, and the cause for the rest is not known. V and J calls plus clone size are reproduced from that table; the DNA served to infer D and trimming. Here the sample has 150,000 to 200,000 clones; 80% to 90% occur a single time. The top ten hold roughly 18% of the sample.

Whole blood was collected in K2EDTA tubes by collaborating institutions according to the institutions' own protocols. For TCRbeta analysis, collaborator samples were shipped as frozen whole blood, as isolated PBMCs, or as DNA extracted from either sample type. This clone was picked up one time. Its specific antigen is unknown. Base qualities are not provided; no much larger clone lies one nucleotide away. This clonotype was sampled from a woman of 80 years or more with acute or convalescent COVID-19. Sample: peripheral blood.

The DNA sequence is TGCAGCGTTGAACGTGGTGCGGGTGCAGATACGCAGTATTTT. Its product reads: CSVERGAGADTQYF. The chain employs TRBV29-1 and TRBJ2-3; 5 matching bases give a weak D call of TRBD2. The CDR3 starts with the cysteine, ends with the phenylalanine, and has 14 residues. The only DNA kept is the CDR3, 42 bases in frame from the first base. The germline V gene specifies SQVTM as CDR1 and ANQGSEA as CDR2. The junction shows trimming of 2 bases on V and 4 bases on J, plus 13 bases between the germline ends.